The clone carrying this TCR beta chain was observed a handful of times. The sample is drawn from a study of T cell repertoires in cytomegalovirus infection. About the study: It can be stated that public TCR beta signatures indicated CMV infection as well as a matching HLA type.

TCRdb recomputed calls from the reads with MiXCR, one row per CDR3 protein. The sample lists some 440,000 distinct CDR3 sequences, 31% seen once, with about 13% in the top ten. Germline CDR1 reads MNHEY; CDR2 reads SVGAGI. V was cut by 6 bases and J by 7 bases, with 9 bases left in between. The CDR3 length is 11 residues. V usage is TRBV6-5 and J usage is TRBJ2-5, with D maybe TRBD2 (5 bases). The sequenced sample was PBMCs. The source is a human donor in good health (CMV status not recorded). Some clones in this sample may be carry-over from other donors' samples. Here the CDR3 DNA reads TGTGCCAGCAGGGAGGTTGGGACCCAGTACTTC. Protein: CASREVGTQYF.